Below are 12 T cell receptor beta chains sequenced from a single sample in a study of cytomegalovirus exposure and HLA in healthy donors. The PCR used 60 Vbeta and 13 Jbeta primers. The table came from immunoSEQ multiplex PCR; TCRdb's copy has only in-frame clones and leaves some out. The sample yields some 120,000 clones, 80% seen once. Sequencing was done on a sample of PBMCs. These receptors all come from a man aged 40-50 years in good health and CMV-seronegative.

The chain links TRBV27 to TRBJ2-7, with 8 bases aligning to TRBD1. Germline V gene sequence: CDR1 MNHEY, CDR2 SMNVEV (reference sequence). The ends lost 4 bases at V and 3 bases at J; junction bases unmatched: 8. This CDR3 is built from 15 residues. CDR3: CASSSGQGSYYEQYF. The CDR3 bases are TGTGCCAGCAGTTCAGGACAGGGAAGCTACTACGAGCAGTACTTC.

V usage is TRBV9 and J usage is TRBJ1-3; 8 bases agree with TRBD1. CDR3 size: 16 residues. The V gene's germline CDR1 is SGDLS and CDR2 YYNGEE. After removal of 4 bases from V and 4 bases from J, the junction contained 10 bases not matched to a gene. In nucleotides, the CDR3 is TGTGCCAGCAGCACGAGGACAGGGCAGGTGGGAAACACCATATATTTT. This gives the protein CASSTRTGQVGNTIYF.

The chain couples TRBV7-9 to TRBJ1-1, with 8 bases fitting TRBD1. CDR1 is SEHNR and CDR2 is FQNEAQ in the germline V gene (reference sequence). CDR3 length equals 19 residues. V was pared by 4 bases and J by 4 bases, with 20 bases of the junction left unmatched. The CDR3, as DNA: TGTGCCAGCAGCTCTGCCAGGGCAGGGGGCGCGAAGGAGAGCACTGAAGCTTTCTTT. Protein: CASSSARAGGAKESTEAFF.

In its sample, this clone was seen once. The CDR3 sequence: CASSRASGGSEQFF. The CDR3 DNA follows: TGTGCCAGCTCACGGGCTAGCGGGGGGAGTGAGCAGTTCTTC. This sequence joins TRBV6-1 and TRBJ2-1; 11 bases fit TRBD2. Trimming at V came to 8 bases and at J to 9 bases, leaving 9 bases not matched to a gene. CDR3 size: 14 residues. In germline, CDR1 is MNHNS, CDR2 SASEGT.

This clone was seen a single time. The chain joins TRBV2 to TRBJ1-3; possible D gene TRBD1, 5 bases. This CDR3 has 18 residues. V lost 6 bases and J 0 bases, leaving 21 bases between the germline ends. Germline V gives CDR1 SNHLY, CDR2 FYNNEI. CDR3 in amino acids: CASSSTGRDLGSGNTIYF. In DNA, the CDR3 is TGTGCCAGCAGCTCTACTGGACGGGACTTAGGCTCTGGAAACACCATATATTTT.

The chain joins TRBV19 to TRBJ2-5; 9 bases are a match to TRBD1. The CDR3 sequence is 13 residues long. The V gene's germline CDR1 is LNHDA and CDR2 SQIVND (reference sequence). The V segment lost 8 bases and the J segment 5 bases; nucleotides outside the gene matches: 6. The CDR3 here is CASSGQGRETQYF. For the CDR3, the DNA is TGTGCCAGTTCGGGACAGGGTCGCGAGACCCAGTACTTC.

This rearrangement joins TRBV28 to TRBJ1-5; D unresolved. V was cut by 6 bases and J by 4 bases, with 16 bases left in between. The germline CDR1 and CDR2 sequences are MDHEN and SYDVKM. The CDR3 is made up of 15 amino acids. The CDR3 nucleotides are TGTGCCAGCAGAACCCAGTATGGCCATAATCAGCCCCAGCATTTT. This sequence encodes CASRTQYGHNQPQHF.

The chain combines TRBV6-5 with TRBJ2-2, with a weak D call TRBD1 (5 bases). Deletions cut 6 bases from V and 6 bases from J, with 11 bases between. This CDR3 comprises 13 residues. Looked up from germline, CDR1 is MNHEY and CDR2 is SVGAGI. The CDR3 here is CASSTAGSGELFF. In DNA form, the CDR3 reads TGTGCCAGCAGCACCGCAGGGTCCGGGGAGCTGTTTTTT.

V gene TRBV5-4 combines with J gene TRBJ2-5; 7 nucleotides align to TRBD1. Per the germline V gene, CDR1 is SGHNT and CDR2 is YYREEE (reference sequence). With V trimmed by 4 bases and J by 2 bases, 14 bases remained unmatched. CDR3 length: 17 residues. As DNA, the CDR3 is TGTGCCAGCAGCCAAGCTCCGACAGGGAGAGGACAAGAGACCCAGTACTTC. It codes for CASSQAPTGRGQETQYF.

CDR3 DNA sequence: TGTGCCAGCAGCTTGGGGGTGGCAGGGGATTCACCCCTCCACTTT. Protein product: CASSLGVAGDSPLHF. The chain carries TRBV5-4 and TRBJ1-6; tentatively, D is TRBD1 (6 bases). The CDR3 is 15 residues long. From germline, CDR1 is SGHNT and CDR2 YYREEE (reference sequence). V shed 0 bases and J shed 8 bases, with 12 bases lying between them. The full variable domain, with the rest looked up from reference TRBV5-4 and TRBJ1-6, is ETGVTQSPTHLIKTRGQQVTLRCSSQSGHNTVSWYQQALGQGPQFIFQYYREEENGRGNFPPRFSGLQFPNYSSELNVNALELDDSALYLCASSLGVAGDSPLHFGNGTRLTVT.

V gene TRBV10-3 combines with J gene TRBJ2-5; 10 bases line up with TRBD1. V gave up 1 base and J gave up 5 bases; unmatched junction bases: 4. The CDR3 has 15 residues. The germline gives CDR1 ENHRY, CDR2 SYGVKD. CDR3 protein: CAISEWDRGVETQYF. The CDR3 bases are TGTGCCATCAGTGAGTGGGACAGGGGAGTTGAGACCCAGTACTTC.

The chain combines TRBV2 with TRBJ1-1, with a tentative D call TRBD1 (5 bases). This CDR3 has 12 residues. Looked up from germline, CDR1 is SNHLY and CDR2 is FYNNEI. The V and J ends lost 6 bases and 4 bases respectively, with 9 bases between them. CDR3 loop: CASRPRATEAFF. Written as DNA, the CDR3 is TGTGCCAGCAGGCCCAGGGCCACTGAAGCTTTCTTT.